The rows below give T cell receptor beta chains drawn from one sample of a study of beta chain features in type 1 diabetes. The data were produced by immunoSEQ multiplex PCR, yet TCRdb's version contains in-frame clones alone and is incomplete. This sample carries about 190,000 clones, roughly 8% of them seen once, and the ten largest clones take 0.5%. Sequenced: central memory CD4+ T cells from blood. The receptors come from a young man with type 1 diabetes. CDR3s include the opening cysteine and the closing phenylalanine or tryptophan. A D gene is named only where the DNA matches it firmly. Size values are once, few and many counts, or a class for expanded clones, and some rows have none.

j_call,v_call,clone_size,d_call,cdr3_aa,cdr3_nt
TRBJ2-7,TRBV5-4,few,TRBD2,CASSLGGASGIYEQYF,TGTGCCAGCAGCCTGGGCGGTGCTAGCGGGATATACGAGCAGTACTTC
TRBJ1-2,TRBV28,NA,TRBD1,CASSLYGTGRLGGYTF,TGTGCCAGCAGTTTATACGGGACAGGGAGGCTCGGTGGCTACACCTTC
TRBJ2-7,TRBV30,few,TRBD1,CACPRDRGRYGHEQYF,TGTGCCTGCCCCCGGGACAGGGGCCGCTATGGACACGAGCAGTACTTC
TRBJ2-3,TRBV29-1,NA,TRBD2,CSARTRESNTDTQYF,TGCAGCGCCCGGACGCGGGAGAGTAACACAGATACGCAGTATTTT
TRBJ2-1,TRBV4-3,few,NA,CASSRVERATSSYNEQFF,TGCGCCAGCAGCCGCGTAGAGAGGGCCACGAGCTCCTACAATGAGCAGTTCTTC
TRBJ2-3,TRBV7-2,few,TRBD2,CASSPGTSESTDTQYF,TGTGCCAGCAGCCCCGGGACTAGCGAGAGCACAGATACGCAGTATTTT
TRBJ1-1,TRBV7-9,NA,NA,CASSQDLENTEAFF,TGCGCCAGCAGCCAAGACTTAGAAAACACTGAAGCTTTCTTT
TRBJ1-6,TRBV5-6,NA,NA,CASSFEPNSPLHF,TGTGCCAGCAGCTTTGAACCTAACTCACCCCTCCACTTT
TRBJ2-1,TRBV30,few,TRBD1,CAWSGQAHNEQFF,TGTGCCTGGAGCGGACAGGCCCACAATGAGCAGTTCTTC
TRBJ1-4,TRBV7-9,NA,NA,CASSRGEGEKLFF,TGTGCCAGCAGTAGAGGGGAGGGCGAAAAACTGTTTTTT
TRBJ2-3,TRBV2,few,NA,CASSERADTQYF,TGTGCCAGCAGTGAAAGAGCAGATACGCAGTATTTT
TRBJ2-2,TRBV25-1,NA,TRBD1,CASSERWGTGEYTGELFF,TGTGCCAGCAGTGAACGGTGGGGGACAGGGGAATACACCGGGGAGCTGTTTTTT
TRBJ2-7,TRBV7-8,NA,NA,CASSDAGTSAYEQYF,TGTGCCAGCAGCGACGCCGGGACTTCCGCCTACGAGCAGTACTTC
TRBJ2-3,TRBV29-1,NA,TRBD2,CSPRGLAGVDTQYF,TGCAGCCCCCGGGGCCTAGCGGGAGTAGATACGCAGTATTTT
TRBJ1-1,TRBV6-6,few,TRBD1,CASSDRGLGTEAFF,TGTGCCAGCAGCGACAGGGGGCTAGGCACTGAAGCTTTCTTT
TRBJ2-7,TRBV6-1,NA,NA,CASSETAVGVAEYF,TGTGCCAGCAGTGAAACGGCAGTCGGAGTCGCGGAGTACTTC
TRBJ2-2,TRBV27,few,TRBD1,CASSLEKRTGGNTGELFF,TGTGCCAGCAGTTTGGAGAAGAGGACAGGGGGGAACACCGGGGAGCTGTTTTTT
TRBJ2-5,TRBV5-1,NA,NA,CASSLGGYQETQYF,TGCGCCAGCAGCTTGGGGGGCTACCAAGAGACCCAGTACTTC
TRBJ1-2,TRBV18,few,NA,CASSPVPLRDGYTF,TGTGCCAGCTCACCTGTCCCTTTGAGAGATGGCTACACCTTC
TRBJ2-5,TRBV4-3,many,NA,CASSQAGSQRGETQYF,TGCGCCAGCAGCCAAGCTGGCAGCCAACGAGGGGAGACCCAGTACTTC
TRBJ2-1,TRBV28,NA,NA,CASSSQGSEQFF,TGTGCCAGCAGTTCACAGGGCTCTGAGCAGTTCTTC
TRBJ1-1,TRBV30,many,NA,CAWSGLAMNTEAFF,TGTGCCTGGAGCGGCTTAGCCATGAACACTGAAGCTTTCTTT
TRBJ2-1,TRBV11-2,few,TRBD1,CASSQRQGAINEQFF,TGTGCCAGCAGCCAGAGACAGGGGGCAATCAATGAGCAGTTCTTC
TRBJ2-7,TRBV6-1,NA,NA,CASSVRFETYEQYF,TGTGCCAGCAGCGTCAGATTTGAAACCTACGAGCAGTACTTC
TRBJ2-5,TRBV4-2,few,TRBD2,CASSQGLAGSVLQETQYF,TGTGCCAGCAGCCAAGGACTAGCGGGGAGCGTCCTCCAAGAGACCCAGTACTTC
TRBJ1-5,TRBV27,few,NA,CASRNRAHSNQPQHF,TGTGCCAGCAGGAACAGGGCTCACAGCAATCAGCCCCAGCATTTT
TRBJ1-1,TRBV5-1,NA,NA,CASSETVLNTEAFF,TGCGCCAGCAGCGAGACAGTCCTGAACACTGAAGCTTTCTTT
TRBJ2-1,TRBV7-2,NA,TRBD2,CASSLSGLAGWGNEQFF,TGTGCCAGCAGCTTATCCGGACTAGCGGGTTGGGGGAATGAGCAGTTCTTC
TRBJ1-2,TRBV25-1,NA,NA,CASSPHTSRDSRYGYTF,TGTGCCAGCAGTCCACACACGTCAAGGGACTCCCGCTATGGCTACACCTTC
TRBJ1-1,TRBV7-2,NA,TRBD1,CASSPDRARTFF,TGTGCCAGCAGCCCGGACAGGGCTAGAACTTTCTTT
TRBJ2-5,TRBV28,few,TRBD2,CASTNGRSGQETQYF,TGTGCCAGCACCAACGGGAGGAGTGGGCAAGAGACCCAGTACTTC
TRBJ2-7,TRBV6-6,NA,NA,CASRDYREAYEQYF,TGTGCCAGCAGGGATTACAGGGAAGCCTACGAGCAGTACTTC
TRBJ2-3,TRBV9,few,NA,CASSVVATSTDTQYF,TGTGCCAGCAGCGTAGTCGCCACTAGCACAGATACGCAGTATTTT
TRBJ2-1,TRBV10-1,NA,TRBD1,CASSESGQGAHEQFF,TGCGCCAGCAGTGAGTCAGGACAGGGGGCGCATGAGCAGTTCTTC
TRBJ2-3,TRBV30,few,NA,CAWGSYGDTDTQYF,TGTGCCTGGGGGAGTTACGGGGACACAGATACGCAGTATTTT
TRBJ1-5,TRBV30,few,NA,CAWSVRGNQPQHF,TGTGCCTGGAGTGTCAGGGGCAATCAGCCCCAGCATTTT
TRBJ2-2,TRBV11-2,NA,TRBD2,CASSPSGLRTGELFF,TGTGCCAGCAGCCCTAGCGGGTTGAGGACCGGGGAGCTGTTTTTT
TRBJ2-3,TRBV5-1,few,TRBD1,CASSSSTQGYQDTQYF,TGCGCCAGCAGCTCATCAACACAGGGGTATCAAGATACGCAGTATTTT
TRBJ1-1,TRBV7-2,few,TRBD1,CASSFYGQGGEAFF,TGTGCCAGCAGCTTTTACGGACAGGGCGGTGAAGCTTTCTTT
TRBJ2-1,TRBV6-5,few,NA,CASETHREQFF,TGTGCCTCCGAAACCCACCGGGAGCAGTTCTTC
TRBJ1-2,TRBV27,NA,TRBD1,CASSHPGTDYGYTF,TGTGCCAGCAGTCATCCCGGGACAGACTATGGCTACACCTTC
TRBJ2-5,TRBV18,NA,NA,CASSPGETQYF,TGTGCCAGCTCACCGGGCGAGACCCAGTACTTC
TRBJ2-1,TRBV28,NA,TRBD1,CASTNIRGQTNNEQFF,TGTGCCAGCACCAATATTAGGGGACAGACCAACAATGAGCAGTTCTTC
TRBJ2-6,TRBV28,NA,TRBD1,CASTLGQGTSGANVLTF,TGTGCCAGCACACTCGGACAGGGGACCTCTGGGGCCAACGTCCTGACTTTC
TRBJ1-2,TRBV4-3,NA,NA,CASSQHIDRNYGYTF,TGCGCCAGCAGCCAACACATTGACAGGAACTATGGCTACACCTTC
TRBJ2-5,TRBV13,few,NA,CASSLSKGAQYF,TGTGCCAGCAGCTTGTCCAAGGGAGCCCAGTACTTC
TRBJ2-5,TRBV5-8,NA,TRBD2,CASSLGLAGVETQYF,TGTGCCAGCAGCTTGGGACTAGCGGGAGTGGAGACCCAGTACTTC
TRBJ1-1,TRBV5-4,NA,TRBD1,CASEGTGNTEAFF,TGTGCCAGTGAAGGGACAGGGAACACTGAAGCTTTCTTT
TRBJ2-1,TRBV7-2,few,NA,CASSSSTGNEQFF,TGTGCCAGCAGCTCGTCGACAGGCAATGAGCAGTTCTTC
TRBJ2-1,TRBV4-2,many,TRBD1,CASSNRDRGGDEQFF,TGTGCCAGCAGCAACCGGGACAGGGGGGGAGATGAGCAGTTCTTC
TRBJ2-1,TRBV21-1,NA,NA,CASSTGTEGLAGGKSSYNEQFF,TGTGCCAGCAGCACCGGAACGGAAGGACTAGCGGGGGGAAAAAGCTCCTACAATGAGCAGTTCTTC
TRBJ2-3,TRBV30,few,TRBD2,CAWSRSGGRTDTQYF,TGTGCCTGGAGTCGTAGCGGGGGGCGCACAGATACGCAGTATTTT